These T cell receptor beta chains were read from a single sample in a study of blood T cell repertoires in COVID-19. Method: immunoSEQ multiplex PCR; TCRdb's copy keeps in-frame clones and lacks some. The profile shows 240,000 or so clones, around 87% of them singletons. Sequenced sample: peripheral blood. These receptors were collected from a woman in her sixties or seventies with active or convalescent COVID-19. The CDR3 runs from the conserved cysteine through the conserved F or W. D genes are given only for firm matches. The size entry is marked missing in some rows and otherwise reads once, few, many or a size class.

v_gene	j_gene	d_gene	abundance	CDR3nt	CDR3aa
TRBV24-1	TRBJ2-1	NA	NA	TGTGCCACCAGTGATCACAGATCTTTCGACAATGAGCAGTTCTTC	CATSDHRSFDNEQFF
TRBV18	TRBJ2-1	NA	NA	TGTGCCAGCTCACCGCAGGGAGGAGGAAATGAGCAGTTCTTC	CASSPQGGGNEQFF
TRBV29-1	TRBJ1-1	NA	NA	TGCAGCGTCCGAGGCGGTCTAAGGAACACTGAAGCTTTCTTT	CSVRGGLRNTEAFF
TRBV25-1	TRBJ1-4	NA	NA	TGTGCCAGCAGTCCCCCGGGATTGGTTGGTGAAAAACTGTTTTTT	CASSPPGLVGEKLFF
TRBV19	TRBJ1-5	TRBD1	NA	TGTGCCAGTAGTATGTGGGGACAGGGAGGGGATCAGCCCCAGCATTTT	CASSMWGQGGDQPQHF
TRBV4-2	TRBJ2-5	TRBD2	NA	TGTGCCAGCAGCCAAGAAACGAGACTAGCGGGGCAAGAGACCCAGTACTTC	CASSQETRLAGQETQYF
TRBV24-1	TRBJ1-5	NA	few	TGTGCCACCAGTAGGCAGGATAGCAATCAGCCCCAGCATTTT	CATSRQDSNQPQHF
TRBV4-2	TRBJ2-5	NA	once	TGTGCCAGCAGCCAAGATCTGCAAGAGACCCAGTACTTC	CASSQDLQETQYF
TRBV25-1	TRBJ1-2	NA	NA	TGTGCCAGCAGTTCCGTAACAGGGACGGCGAACTCTTATGGCTACACCTTC	CASSSVTGTANSYGYTF
TRBV3-1/TRBV3-2	TRBJ2-5	NA	NA	TGTGCCAGCAGCCCCTTCTCCTCCTCGGGGACCCAGTACTTC	CASSPFSSSGTQYF
TRBV9	TRBJ1-2	NA	NA	TGTGCCAGCAGCGGGTGGGGACAAACTGGTAACTATGGCTACACCTTC	CASSGWGQTGNYGYTF
TRBV2	TRBJ2-3	TRBD1	NA	TGTGCCAGCAGTTGGGGACAGGGGACAGATACGCAGTATTTT	CASSWGQGTDTQYF
TRBV5-5	TRBJ1-5	NA	NA	TGTGCCAGCAGCTTGCCCAGGGTCGGTCAGCCCCAGCATTTT	CASSLPRVGQPQHF
TRBV18	TRBJ2-1	TRBD1	few	TGTGCCAGCTCACCCGGGACAGGGCTATCCTACAATGAGCAGTTCTTC	CASSPGTGLSYNEQFF
TRBV4-3	TRBJ1-2	NA	NA	TGCGCCAGCAGCCATTCTTCGCGGGAAAACTATGGCTACACCTTC	CASSHSSRENYGYTF
TRBV9	TRBJ1-2	NA	NA	TGTGCCAGCAGCGTAGGGGCGGGTCGAGGCTACACCTTC	CASSVGAGRGYTF
TRBV6-5	TRBJ2-7	TRBD1	NA	TGTGCCAGCAAGCCGGACAGGGGTTCCTACGAGCAGTACTTC	CASKPDRGSYEQYF
TRBV19	TRBJ1-2	TRBD1	NA	TGTGCCAGCAAGCCGGACAGGGGGTTCCCCTATGGCTACACCTTC	CASKPDRGFPYGYTF
TRBV6-4	TRBJ1-6	NA	NA	TGTGCCAGCAGTGACGGGGCCCAAGGGTCACCCCTCCACTTT	CASSDGAQGSPLHF
TRBV18	TRBJ2-7	NA	NA	TGTGCCAGCTCACCACGAGGGGGTTCCTCCTACGAGCAGTACTTC	CASSPRGGSSYEQYF
TRBV3-1/TRBV3-2	TRBJ2-3	NA	NA	TGTGCCAGCAGCCAAGCGAGGTTACGGAGAGATACGCAGTATTTT	CASSQARLRRDTQYF
TRBV18	TRBJ1-5	TRBD1	NA	TGTGCCAGCTCACCAACAGGGGGCCGGGAGCAGCCCCAGCATTTT	CASSPTGGREQPQHF
TRBV10-1	TRBJ2-7	TRBD1	NA	TGCGCCAGCAGTTCGTCGACAGGGGGCGAGCAGTACTTC	CASSSSTGGEQYF
TRBV11-2	TRBJ1-1	NA	NA	TGTGCCAGCAGCTCGGACCCGGGGGTGAACACTGAAGCTTTCTTT	CASSSDPGVNTEAFF
TRBV6-5	TRBJ1-6	NA	NA	TGTGCCAGCTCGATCCGGAGGGATTCACCCCTCCACTTT	CASSIRRDSPLHF
TRBV9	TRBJ2-2	TRBD2	NA	TGTGCCAGCAGCCCTCTAGCGGGGGGAAACACCGGGGAGCTGTTTTTT	CASSPLAGGNTGELFF
TRBV11-2	TRBJ1-1	NA	NA	TGTGCCAGCAGCTTAGGTGTTACGGTGAACACTGAAGCTTTCTTT	CASSLGVTVNTEAFF
TRBV7-9	TRBJ1-6	NA	NA	TGTGCCAGCAGCCCTCGACAGTTAAGCTCCTATAATTCACCCCTCCACTTT	CASSPRQLSSYNSPLHF
TRBV5-1	TRBJ1-1	TRBD1	NA	TGCGCCAGCAGCTTGAATCAGGGGGTGAGTACAGCTTTCTTT	CASSLNQGVSTAFF
TRBV6-5	TRBJ1-4	TRBD1	NA	TGTGCCAGCAGTCAAAGACAGGGCACCGAAAAACTGTTTTTT	CASSQRQGTEKLFF
TRBV4-1	TRBJ1-2	NA	NA	TGCGCCAGCAGCCTACTCCTCAAGGCAGGGGATGGCTACACCTTC	CASSLLLKAGDGYTF
TRBV2	TRBJ1-1	NA	few	TGTGCCAGTAAGACAGGTCCCGCAGAAGCTTTCTTT	CASKTGPAEAFF
TRBV18	TRBJ1-1	TRBD1	NA	TGTGCCAGCTCACCCGAGGACAGGGGTAAAAACACTGAAGCTTTCTTT	CASSPEDRGKNTEAFF
TRBV3-1/TRBV3-2	TRBJ1-5	NA	few	TGTGCCAGCAGCCAAAACGCTGGCATTCCCCAGCATTTT	CASSQNAGIPQHF
TRBV4-2	TRBJ1-4	NA	NA	TGTGCCAGCAGCCAAGATCTTAGCCTACCGCCTAATGAAAAACTGTTTTTT	CASSQDLSLPPNEKLFF
TRBV6-5	TRBJ1-1	TRBD1	NA	TGTGCCAGCAGTTACCAGACAGGGTTCGAAGCTTTCTTT	CASSYQTGFEAFF
TRBV11-1	TRBJ2-7	TRBD2	NA	TGTGCCAGCAGCTTAGGGCTAGCGGGAGCCTACGAGCAGTACTTC	CASSLGLAGAYEQYF